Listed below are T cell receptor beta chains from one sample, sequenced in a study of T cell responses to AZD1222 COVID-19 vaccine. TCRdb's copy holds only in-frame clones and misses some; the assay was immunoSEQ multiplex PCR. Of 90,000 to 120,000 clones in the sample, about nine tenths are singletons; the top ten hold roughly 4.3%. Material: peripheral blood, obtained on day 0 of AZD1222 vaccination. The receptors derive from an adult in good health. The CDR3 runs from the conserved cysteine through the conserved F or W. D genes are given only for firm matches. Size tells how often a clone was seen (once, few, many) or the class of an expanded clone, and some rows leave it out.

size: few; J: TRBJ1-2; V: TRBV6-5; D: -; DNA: TGTGCCAGCAGTTGGGGGGGGGCAGGTGGCTACACCTTC; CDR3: CASSWGGAGGYTF
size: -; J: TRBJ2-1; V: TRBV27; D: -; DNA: TGTGCCAGCAGTTTCCCGGCCGGGAGCAATGAGCAGTTCTTC; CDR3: CASSFPAGSNEQFF
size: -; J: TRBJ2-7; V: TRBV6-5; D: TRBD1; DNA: TGTGCCAGCAGTTTAACAGGGGCGACCTCCTACGAGCAGTACTTC; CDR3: CASSLTGATSYEQYF
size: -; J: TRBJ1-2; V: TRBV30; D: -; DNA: TGTGCCTGGAGGACAGCTAACTATGGCTACACCTTC; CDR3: CAWRTANYGYTF
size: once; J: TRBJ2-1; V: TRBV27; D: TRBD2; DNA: TGTGCCAGCAGCATCAGCGGGAGCACCTACAATGAGCAGTTCTTC; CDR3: CASSISGSTYNEQFF
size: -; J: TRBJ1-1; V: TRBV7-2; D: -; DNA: TGTGCCAGCAGCCCCAGGGGCCGATTGGATGAAGCTTTCTTT; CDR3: CASSPRGRLDEAFF
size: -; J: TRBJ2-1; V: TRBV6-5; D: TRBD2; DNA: TGTGCCAGCAGTTACGGGCGGGGAGGGTACAATGAGCAGTTCTTC; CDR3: CASSYGRGGYNEQFF
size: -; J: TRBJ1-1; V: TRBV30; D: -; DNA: TGTGCCTGGAGTTACGAGCCTCCGAGAACTGAAGCTTTCTTT; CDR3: CAWSYEPPRTEAFF
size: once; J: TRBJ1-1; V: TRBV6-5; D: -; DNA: TGTGCCAGCGGGGAACGAGCGAGCAACGTACTCGAAGCTTTCTTT; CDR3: CASGERASNVLEAFF
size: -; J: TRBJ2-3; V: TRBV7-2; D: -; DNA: TGTGCCAGCACCGCATCTGGATTCGTCACAGATACGCAGTATTTT; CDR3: CASTASGFVTDTQYF
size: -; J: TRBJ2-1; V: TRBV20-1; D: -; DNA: TGCAGTGCTCGAGGGATGTATGAGCAGTTCTTC; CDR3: CSARGMYEQFF
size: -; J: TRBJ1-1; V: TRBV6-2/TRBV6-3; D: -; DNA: TGTGCCAGCAGTACTAACAGGTTCAGCACTGAAGCTTTCTTT; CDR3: CASSTNRFSTEAFF
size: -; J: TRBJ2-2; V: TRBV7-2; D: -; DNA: TGTGCCAGCAGGCCCCGGGGAGCGGTGAACACCGGGGAGCTGTTTTTT; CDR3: CASRPRGAVNTGELFF
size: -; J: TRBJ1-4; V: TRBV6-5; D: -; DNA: TGTGCCAGCAGACCACTGGGTCTTGAAAAACTGTTTTTT; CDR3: CASRPLGLEKLFF
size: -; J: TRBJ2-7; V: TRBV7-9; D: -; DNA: TGTGCCAGCAGCTTAGCCAGTACCTACGAGCAGTACTTC; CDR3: CASSLASTYEQYF
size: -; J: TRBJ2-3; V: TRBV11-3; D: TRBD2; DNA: TGTGCCAGCAGCCTTAGCGGGAGAGGCGCAGATACGCAGTATTTT; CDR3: CASSLSGRGADTQYF
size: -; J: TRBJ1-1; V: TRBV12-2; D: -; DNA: TGTGCAAGTCGCACCTCAGGGGTTCCGGGCACTGAAGCTTTCTTT; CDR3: CASRTSGVPGTEAFF
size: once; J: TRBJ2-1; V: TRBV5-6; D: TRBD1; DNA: TGTGCCAGCAGCTCCGGGACAGGGGTTGGGAAGCAGTTCTTC; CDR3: CASSSGTGVGKQFF
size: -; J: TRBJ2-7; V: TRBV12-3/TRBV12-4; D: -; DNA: TGTGCCAGCAGTTTCGCAACCTCCCACGAGCAGTACTTC; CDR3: CASSFATSHEQYF
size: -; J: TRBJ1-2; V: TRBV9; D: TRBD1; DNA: TGTGCCAGCAGCCTTGGACAGGGAACCTCCTATGGCTACACCTTC; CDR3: CASSLGQGTSYGYTF
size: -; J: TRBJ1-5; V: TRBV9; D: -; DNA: TGTGCCAGCAGCGCAACAGGAGATAGGGCCCAGCATTTT; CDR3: CASSATGDRAQHF
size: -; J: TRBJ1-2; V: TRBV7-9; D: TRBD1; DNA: TGTGCCAGCAGCTATGGACAGGGGATATATGGCTACACCTTC; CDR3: CASSYGQGIYGYTF
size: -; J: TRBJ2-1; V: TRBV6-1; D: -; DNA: TGTGCCAGCAGTGAATCGGGAACAGGTGAGCAGTTCTTC; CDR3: CASSESGTGEQFF
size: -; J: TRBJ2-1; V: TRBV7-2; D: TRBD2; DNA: TGTGCCAGCAGTTTTCCTCAGGAACTAGCGAACAGTGAGCAGTTCTTC; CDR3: CASSFPQELANSEQFF
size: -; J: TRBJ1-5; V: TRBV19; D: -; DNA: TGTGCCAGTAGTCCTGTAGACAGTTACAATCAGCCCCAGCATTTT; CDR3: CASSPVDSYNQPQHF
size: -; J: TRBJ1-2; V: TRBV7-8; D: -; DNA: TGTGCCAGCAGCTTAGAGGCTCCCCTACTCTATGGCTACACCTTC; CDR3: CASSLEAPLLYGYTF
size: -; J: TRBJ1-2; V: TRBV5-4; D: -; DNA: TGTGCCAGCAGCGCAGATTGGGGTGGCTACACCTTC; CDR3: CASSADWGGYTF
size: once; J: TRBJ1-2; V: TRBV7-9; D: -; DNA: TGTGCCAGCAGCTTAGAATTGGGGGCTCGCGGAGGCTACACCTTC; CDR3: CASSLELGARGGYTF
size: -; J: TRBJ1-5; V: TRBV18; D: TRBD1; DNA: TGTGCCAGCTCACCGCCAGGGACAGCAAATCAGCCCCAGCATTTT; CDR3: CASSPPGTANQPQHF
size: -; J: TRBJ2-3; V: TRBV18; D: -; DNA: TGTGCCAGCTCACTGTCGGTCATAGGTCTATCAGATACGCAGTATTTT; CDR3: CASSLSVIGLSDTQYF
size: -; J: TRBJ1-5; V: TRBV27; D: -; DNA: TGTGCCAGCAGTAATGGACAGCTTCTGAATCAGCCCCAGCATTTT; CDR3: CASSNGQLLNQPQHF
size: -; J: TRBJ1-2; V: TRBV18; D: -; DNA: TGTGCCAGCTCGCCCACAGGGACCGTATATGGCTACACCTTC; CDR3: CASSPTGTVYGYTF
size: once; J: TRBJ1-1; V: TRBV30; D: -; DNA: TGTGCCTGGAGTGACAGATATATCACTGAAGCTTTCTTT; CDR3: CAWSDRYITEAFF
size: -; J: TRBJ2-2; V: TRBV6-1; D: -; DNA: TGTGCCAGCAGTGAAGGTCTAGGTACCGGGGAGCTGTTTTTT; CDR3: CASSEGLGTGELFF
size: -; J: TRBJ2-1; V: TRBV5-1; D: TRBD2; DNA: TGCGCCAGCGCGGGGACTAGGGTTGGTAATGAGCAGTTCTTC; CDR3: CASAGTRVGNEQFF
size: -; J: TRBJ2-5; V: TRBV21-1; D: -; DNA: TGTGCCAGCTCGCCCAGGGTGAAGACCCAGTACTTC; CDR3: CASSPRVKTQYF
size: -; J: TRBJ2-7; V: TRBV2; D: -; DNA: TGTGCCAGCAGTGAAAAAGTAGCTCGAACCTACGAGCAGTACTTC; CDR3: CASSEKVARTYEQYF
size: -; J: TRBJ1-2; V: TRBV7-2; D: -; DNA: TGTGCCAGCAGCCCGGACGGTTATGGCTACACCTTC; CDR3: CASSPDGYGYTF
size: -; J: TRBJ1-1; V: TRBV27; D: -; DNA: TGTGCCAGCAGTGACGGGACCGTGACGGGGACTGAAGCTTTCTTT; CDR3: CASSDGTVTGTEAFF
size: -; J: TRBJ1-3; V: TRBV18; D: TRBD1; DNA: TGTGCCAGCTCAGCCCTGACAGGGGGAAACACCATATATTTT; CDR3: CASSALTGGNTIYF
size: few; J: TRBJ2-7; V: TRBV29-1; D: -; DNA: TGCAGCGCCAGCGCCCCCAGGGGAGTTGGGAGTGACGAGCAGTACTTC; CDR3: CSASAPRGVGSDEQYF
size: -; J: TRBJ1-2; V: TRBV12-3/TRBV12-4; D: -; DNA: TGTGCCAGCAGTCGGAGTTCTGGTGGCTACACCTTC; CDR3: CASSRSSGGYTF
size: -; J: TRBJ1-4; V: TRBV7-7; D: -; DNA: TGTGCCAGCAGCCTACGCCCCGGTGGGGGCGAAAAACTGTTTTTT; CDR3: CASSLRPGGGEKLFF